Presented here are 3 T cell receptor beta chains from one specimen sequenced in a study of cytomegalovirus exposure and HLA in healthy donors. 13 Jbeta primers and 60 Vbeta primers were used for the PCR. TCRdb's table, derived via immunoSEQ multiplex PCR, lists solely in-frame clones and lacks some. The sample lists some 200,000 clones; approximately 80% were seen once. Sequencing was carried out using PBMCs. The receptors come from a man aged 45 to 65 in good health and CMV-seronegative.

The gene calls are TRBV11-2 and TRBJ2-2; D is unresolved. The CDR3 runs to 14 residues. Germline-derived CDR1 and CDR2 are SGHAT and FQNNGV. The V end was cut by 1 base, the J end by 6 bases, with 9 bases between. In nucleotides, the CDR3 is TGTGCCAGCAGCTTAGGCCCACTCGCCGGGGAGCTGTTTTTT. Amino acid sequence: CASSLGPLAGELFF.

The chain carries TRBV7-2 and TRBJ2-1, with a possible D match to TRBD2 (8 bases). The ends were cut back, 5 bases at V and 9 bases at J, with 29 bases in the middle. Germline-derived CDR1 and CDR2 are SGHTA and FQGNSA. This CDR3 has 18 residues. CDR3 loop: CASSPGLAGRGGLGEQFF. The CDR3, as DNA: TGTGCCAGCAGCCCCGGACTAGCAGGCCGAGGGGGCCTTGGTGAGCAGTTCTTC.

J is TRBJ1-2 and V is TRBV5-1, with D possibly being TRBD1 (5 bases). CDR1 is SGHRS, CDR2 YFSETQ, per germline. This CDR3 comprises 15 residues. Trimming took off 1 base at V and 3 bases at J, with 13 bases between the two ends. The chain's CDR3 is CASSLLSQADYGYTF. The CDR3 DNA reads TGCGCCAGCAGCTTGTTGTCACAGGCGGACTATGGCTACACCTTC.